Below are 29 T cell receptor beta chains sequenced from a single sample in a study of cytomegalovirus exposure and HLA in healthy donors (dated by TCRdb to between 2016 and 2019). Libraries came from the immunoSEQ multiplex PCR assay. A mixture of 60 forward primers for TCR Vbeta segments and 13 reverse primers for TCR Jbeta segments was used in the multiplex PCR. TCRdb took this table from immuneACCESS and kept in-frame rearrangements with V and J called. Such tables lack part of the clones; where checked against another copy, unresolved V genes explain under half of the gap, and the rest is unexplained. The sample profile shows some 85,000 clones; roughly 80% of them were found once. The ten largest clones capture around 2.8% of the sample. The sample comprised PBMCs. The source of these receptors is a man between 35 and 55 years old in good health and CMV-seronegative.

This chain joins TRBV28 and TRBJ1-1, with 8 bases lining up with TRBD1. The V segment lost 5 bases and the J segment 6 bases; nucleotides outside the gene matches: 8. Germline V gives CDR1 MDHEN, CDR2 SYDVKM. The CDR3 totals 14 residues. The CDR3 spells CASSVTGVMAEAFF. The CDR3 region has the DNA TGTGCCAGCAGTGTGACAGGGGTAATGGCTGAAGCTTTCTTT.

V and J are TRBV5-6 and TRBJ2-5; D gene ambiguous. Germline values: CDR1 SGHDT, CDR2 YYEEEE. The CDR3 is made up of 15 amino acids. V was shortened by 0 bases and J by 2 bases, with 11 bases between the two germline ends. CDR3 amino acids: CASSLASSRQETQYF. CDR3 coding DNA: TGTGCCAGCAGCTTGGCCTCCTCTAGACAAGAGACCCAGTACTTC. Full variable domain (rest looked up from reference TRBV5-6 and TRBJ2-5): DAGVTQSPTHLIKTRGQQVTLRCSPKSGHDTVSWYQQALGQGPQFIFQYYEEEERQRGNFPDRFSGHQFPNYSSELNVNALLLGDSALYLCASSLASSRQETQYFGPGTRLLVL.

The chain employs TRBV2 and TRBJ2-2; a weak D match, TRBD2 (5 bases). In germline, CDR1 is SNHLY, CDR2 FYNNEI. This CDR3 spans 16 amino acids. V gave up 6 bases and J gave up 8 bases, with 22 bases separating them. CDR3 DNA sequence: TGTGCCAGCAGCCCCACTTCTCTCCGCGGAGGTGGGGAGCTGTTTTTT. Its protein product is CASSPTSLRGGGELFF. Filled out from reference TRBV2 and TRBJ2-2, the complete variable domain reads EPEVTQTPSHQVTQMGQEVILRCVPISNHLYFYWYRQILGQKVEFLVSFYNNEISEKSEIFDDQFSVERPDGSNFTLKIRSTKLEDSAMYFCASSPTSLRGGGELFFGEGSRLTVL.

V and J are TRBV7-2 and TRBJ2-7; TRBD1 agrees at 8 bases. CDR3 size: 15 residues. Per germline, CDR1 SGHTA and CDR2 FQGNSA. V gave up 5 bases and J gave up 4 bases; unmatched junction bases: 10. The CDR3 DNA reads as TGTGCCAGCAGCGCGCTCGGACAGGGTTTTTACGAGCAGTACTTC. Its translation is CASSALGQGFYEQYF. Supplemented by reference TRBV7-2 and TRBJ2-7, the full variable domain reads GAGVSQSPSNKVTEKGKDVELRCDPISGHTALYWYRQSLGQGLEFLIYFQGNSAPDKSGLPSDRFSAERTGGSVSTLTIQRTQQEDSAVYLCASSALGQGFYEQYFGPGTRLTVT.

The V and J genes are TRBV5-6 and TRBJ2-5; D may be TRBD1 (5 bases). CDR1 and CDR2 (germline): SGHDT, YYEEEE. This CDR3 is 15 amino acids long. V shed 1 base and J shed 4 bases, with 14 bases lying between them. CDR3 protein: CASSLTRVVRETQYF. Here the CDR3 DNA reads TGTGCCAGCAGCTTGACCAGGGTAGTTCGAGAGACCCAGTACTTC.

The gene calls are TRBV25-1 and TRBJ2-5; D possibly corresponds to TRBD1 (5 bases). Trimming stripped 1 base from V and 14 bases from J, with 11 bases between. Germline CDR1 and CDR2: MGHDK and SYGVNS. This CDR3 is 11 amino acids long. CDR3 sequence (DNA): TGTGCCAGCAGTGAATCGACAGTTTACTACTTC. Translated, it gives CASSESTVYYF.

The chain uses TRBV14 and TRBJ2-1, with 8 bases that match TRBD2. The ends lost 2 bases at V and 2 bases at J; junction bases unmatched: 8. Per the germline V gene, CDR1 is SGHDN and CDR2 is FVKESK. The CDR3 covers 17 residues. In DNA form, the CDR3 reads TGTGCCAGCAGCCAACTTAACAGCGGGGGTCCCTACAATGAGCAGTTCTTC. Protein product: CASSQLNSGGPYNEQFF.

The V and J genes are TRBV9 and TRBJ2-1; the D gene is possibly TRBD1 (6 bases). Germline CDR1 is SGDLS and CDR2 is YYNGEE. Trimming took off 3 bases at V and 6 bases at J, with 13 bases between the two ends. The CDR3 is made up of 14 amino acids. CDR3: CASSGGLGGNEQFF. The CDR3 nucleotides are TGTGCCAGCAGCGGGGGCTTAGGGGGCAATGAGCAGTTCTTC. The full variable domain, rest sourced from reference TRBV9 and TRBJ2-1, is DSGVTQTPKHLITATGQRVTLRCSPRSGDLSVYWYQQSLDQGLQFLIQYYNGEERAKGNILERFSAQQFPDLHSELNLSSLELGDSALYFCASSGGLGGNEQFFGPGTRLTVL.

The J gene is TRBJ2-1, the V gene TRBV30, with TRBD1 matching 12 bases. The CDR3 spans 15 residues. From germline, CDR1 is GTSNPN and CDR2 SVGIG (reference sequence). J lost 8 bases, V lost 4 bases, and 9 bases had no gene match. The CDR3 DNA follows: TGTGCCTGGACCACCGGGACAGGGGGCTTCGATGAGCAGTTCTTC. Its translation is CAWTTGTGGFDEQFF.

CDR3 loop: CASRSMTSGSTDTQYF. DNA of the CDR3: TGCGCCAGCAGATCCATGACTAGCGGTAGCACAGATACGCAGTATTTT. This rearrangement joins TRBV5-1 to TRBJ2-3; TRBD2 aligns across 9 bases. Germline values: CDR1 SGHRS, CDR2 YFSETQ. Trimming cost V 5 bases and J 0 bases; bases outside gene matches: 7. The CDR3 runs 16 residues.

The chain uses TRBV29-1 and TRBJ1-2; unclear D gene. From germline, CDR1 is SQVTM and CDR2 ANQGSEA. The CDR3 length is 12 residues. The V end was cut by 7 bases, the J end by 7 bases, with 16 bases between. DNA of the CDR3: TGCAGCGCCGCGGGCAGGCGGATTGGCTACACCTTC. Translating it yields CSAAGRRIGYTF.

This chain connects TRBV10-3 to TRBJ1-2; TRBD1 might be the D (5 bases). The CDR3 has 18 amino acids. The germline V gene encodes CDR1 ENHRY and CDR2 SYGVKD. The V end was cut by 0 bases, the J end by 4 bases, with 21 bases between. Here the CDR3 reads CAISESSGEVDRVYGYTF. CDR3 DNA sequence: TGTGCCATCAGTGAGTCGTCGGGGGAGGTAGATCGGGTCTATGGCTACACCTTC.

The J gene is TRBJ1-6, the V gene TRBV18; TRBD1 might be the D (6 bases). CDR3 length: 15 amino acids. V lost 2 bases and J 8 bases, leaving 13 bases between the germline ends. Germline assignment: CDR1 KGHSH and CDR2 LQKENI. DNA of the CDR3: TGTGCCAGCTCACCATTGGGTCCAGGGGATTCACCCCTCCACTTT. As protein: CASSPLGPGDSPLHF. The whole variable domain, remainder taken from reference TRBV18 and TRBJ1-6, is NAGVMQNPRHLVRRRGQEARLRCSPMKGHSHVYWYRQLPEEGLKFMVYLQKENIIDESGMPKERFSAEFPKEGPSILRIQQVVRGDSAAYFCASSPLGPGDSPLHFGNGTRLTVT.

This rearrangement joins TRBV14 to TRBJ2-5, with 11 bases that match TRBD2. The J call could be wrong; TRBJ2-7 is a better fit for the DNA end. The germline gives CDR1 SGHDN, CDR2 FVKESK. This CDR3 has 18 amino acids. The CDR3 protein is CASSQDLRTSGYTYEQYF. CDR3 in DNA: TGTGCCAGCAGCCAAGATCTGAGGACTAGCGGGTACACCTACGAGCAGTACTTC.

The chain has TRBV5-6 and TRBJ1-6; possible D gene TRBD1, 5 bases. The V end was cut by 4 bases, the J end by 1 base, with 12 bases between. CDR3 length: 16 amino acids. Germline CDR1 and CDR2: SGHDT and YYEEEE. The CDR3 spells CASSPMGGSYNSPLHF. CDR3 bases: TGTGCCAGCAGCCCCATGGGGGGATCCTATAATTCACCCCTCCACTTT.

The V call is TRBV7-3, the J call TRBJ2-3, with TRBD2 matching 11 bases. The junction had 8 bases not matched to a gene; V was cut back by 4 bases and J by 8 bases. CDR1 is SGHTA, CDR2 FQGTGA, per germline. This CDR3 has 15 amino acids. CDR3 nucleotide sequence: TGTGCCAGCAGCTCCGTGCTAGCGGGGGGTTCTACGCAGTATTTT. Its protein is CASSSVLAGGSTQYF.

V usage is TRBV21-1 and J usage is TRBJ2-3; TRBD2, the D gene given by the table, was not confirmed from the DNA. TRBV21-1 is an annotated pseudogene. This CDR3 has 18 amino acids. The CDR3 bases are TGTGCCAGCAGCAAATACTTGTCTAGCGGGGGAAGCACAGATACGCAGTATTTT. It encodes CASSKYLSSGGSTDTQYF.

The CDR3 spells CASSLGTTLQETQYF. CDR3 nucleotide sequence: TGTGCCAGCAGCCTAGGGACTACCCTACAAGAGACCCAGTACTTC. The rearrangement joins TRBV11-2 to TRBJ2-5; 7 nucleotides agree with TRBD2. Trimming cost V 5 bases and J 2 bases; bases outside gene matches: 8. Germline lookup yields CDR1 SGHAT and CDR2 FQNNGV. This CDR3 is built from 15 residues.

The CDR3 DNA sequence: TGTGCCAGCAGCGACCGGGACAGGGGGGTTGTTCAGCCCCAGCATTTT. It translates to CASSDRDRGVVQPQHF. This sequence joins TRBV7-2 and TRBJ1-5, with 11 bases that match TRBD1. Germline loops: CDR1 SGHTA, CDR2 FQGNSA. This CDR3 is 16 amino acids long. The J segment lost 6 bases and the V segment lost 5 bases, leaving 9 bases of the junction unmatched.

The V and J genes are TRBV9 and TRBJ2-4; 8 bases match TRBD2. The germline CDR1 and CDR2 sequences are SGDLS and YYNGEE. Germline trimming cut 3 bases from V and 1 base from J; bases unmatched to any gene: 6. The CDR3 runs to 16 residues. The CDR3 coding sequence is TGTGCCAGCAGCGGGAGCGGGGGATGGGCCAAAAACATTCAGTACTTC. Its translation is CASSGSGGWAKNIQYF.

The chain combines TRBV15 with TRBJ1-2, with 8 bases matching TRBD1. The CDR3 is 16 amino acids. Per germline, CDR1 LNHNV and CDR2 YYDKDF (reference sequence). J was trimmed by 1 base and V by 3 bases; bases with no gene match: 7. Written as DNA, the CDR3 is TGTGCCACCAGCAGTCCAAGGACAGGGCTTAACTATGGCTACACCTTC. This codes for CATSSPRTGLNYGYTF.

This chain joins TRBV5-1 and TRBJ2-5; 8 bases match TRBD1. Germline V gene lookup returns CDR1 SGHRS and CDR2 YFSETQ. The CDR3 is 16 amino acids. V trimming: 4 bases; J trimming: 1 base; junction bases outside the gene matches: 9. The DNA for the CDR3 is TGCGCCAGCAGCCTCGGACAGGGAAGTCGCCAAGAGACCCAGTACTTC. Encoded protein: CASSLGQGSRQETQYF.

The rearrangement joins TRBV4-3 to TRBJ2-7, with 10 bases aligning to TRBD2. The CDR3 has 15 amino acids. The germline CDR1 and CDR2 sequences are LGHNA and YSLEER. Trimming removed 0 bases from V and 13 bases from J; junction bases left unmatched: 12. CDR3 protein: CASSQERGLGLARYF. CDR3 coding DNA: TGCGCCAGCAGCCAAGAGAGGGGCTTGGGACTAGCGAGATACTTC.

The chain is built from TRBV6-1 and TRBJ1-3; 8 bases line up with TRBD1. The length of the CDR3 is 15 residues. V was clipped by 6 bases and J by 3 bases; unmatched bases: 7. The germline gives CDR1 MNHNS, CDR2 SASEGT. CDR3 sequence: CASSPDTGGGNTIYF. The CDR3 DNA follows: TGTGCCAGCAGCCCAGATACAGGGGGTGGAAACACCATATATTTT.

In this sample, this clone turned up once. The genes are TRBV7-3 and TRBJ1-1; 10 bases map to TRBD1. Looked up from germline, CDR1 is SGHTA and CDR2 is FQGTGA. V shed 0 bases and J 6 bases; nucleotides not matched to a gene: 4. The CDR3 length is 15 residues. CDR3 sequence reads: CASSLTGQGKSEAFF. The DNA for the CDR3 is TGTGCCAGCAGCTTAACGGGACAGGGGAAGTCTGAAGCTTTCTTT.

This chain connects TRBV6-5 to TRBJ1-4, with D uncertain. CDR3 length equals 13 residues. Germline CDR1 reads MNHEY; CDR2 reads SVGAGI. V was pared by 6 bases and J by 4 bases, with 9 bases between. The CDR3 nucleotides are TGTGCCAGCAGACCCTACCTTAATGAAAAACTGTTTTTT. It yields the protein CASRPYLNEKLFF.

This sequence joins TRBV7-9 and TRBJ1-5, with 8 bases identical to TRBD1. The V and J ends lost 6 bases and 6 bases, in that order; junction bases with no gene match: 7. The CDR3 extends over 14 amino acids. Germline V lookup: CDR1 SEHNR, CDR2 FQNEAQ (reference sequence). The CDR3 here is CASSSTGGGQPQHF. Here the CDR3 DNA reads TGTGCCAGCAGTTCAACAGGGGGTGGTCAGCCCCAGCATTTT.

V usage is TRBV7-2 and J usage is TRBJ1-5; 7 positions agree with TRBD1. J lost 7 bases, V lost 5 bases, and 17 bases had no gene match. Germline V gene sequence: CDR1 SGHTA, CDR2 FQGNSA. CDR3 length: 17 residues. Here the CDR3 DNA reads TGTGCCAGCAGCGTGACAGGGTCCCGATTTCTCGACCAGCCCCAGCATTTT. Amino acid sequence: CASSVTGSRFLDQPQHF.

The gene calls are TRBV9 and TRBJ1-5; 7 bases match TRBD1. Germline CDR1 SGDLS, CDR2 YYNGEE. V lost 0 bases to trimming and J lost 2 bases; unmatched junction nucleotides: 5. CDR3 length: 16 amino acids. This chain's CDR3 is CASSVEGGAGNQPQHF. The CDR3 DNA follows: TGTGCCAGCAGCGTAGAAGGGGGCGCAGGCAATCAGCCCCAGCATTTT.